Listed below are T cell receptor beta chains from one sample, sequenced in a study of OX40 agonist ivuxolimab in advanced cancers. Clones were read by immunoSEQ multiplex PCR, and TCRdb kept only the in-frame ones, dropping some. Of tens of thousands of clones in the sample, approximately 90% were seen once. This specimen was CD4+ or CD8+ T cells sorted from blood, taken in a trial of the OX40 agonist ivuxolimab. Every receptor here comes from an adult with an advanced solid tumor such as melanoma, head and neck, liver or kidney cancer. CDR3s include the opening cysteine and the closing phenylalanine or tryptophan.

TRBV29-1 CSVDGTASYGYTF
TRBV27 CASSLRGLADTQYF
TRBV9 CASSVDGRVRYEQYF
TRBV27 CASAGTSVYEQYF
TRBV27 CASTPQGAYNEQFF
TRBV27 CASSFGGGTYEQYF
TRBV19 CATTLAGNEQFF
TRBV13 CASSYSANEQFF
TRBV9 CASSPTGALNYGYTF
TRBV9 CASGPELFF
TRBV27 CASRYEQGRSPLHF
TRBV11-3 CASSPFQGLTSTGELFF
TRBV9 CASSRGAMGGSYEQYF
TRBV5-4 CASSLGTGTFF
TRBV29-1 CSVEVDGPVKTQYF
TRBV29-1 CSGKENYEQYF
TRBV12-5 CASGLADRANYGYTF
TRBV5-8 CASSPRQGPGNEQFF
TRBV28 CASSLVQGVYEQYF
TRBV27 CASRTTGTGKPYTF
TRBV27 CASSSWAGSTEAFF
TRBV7-8 CASSRTGMYSYEQYF
TRBV9 CASTAGEGSPLHF
TRBV27 CASSLMGPSNQPQHF
TRBV5-1 CASSFRGATDTQYF
TRBV7-9 CARGGSGNTIYF
TRBV2 CALLLGFRNTEAFF
TRBV30 CAWSVLAGTDTQYF
TRBV27 CASGLLSALLDTQYF
TRBV6-5 CASSVTSAYNEQFF
TRBV28 CASSLSRPGMNTEAFF
TRBV29-1 CSVGGPVGAPDDYATF
TRBV7-9 CASSQGGLNEQFF
TRBV19 CASSIDGKRGSTDTQYF
TRBV27 CASLKGGTYEQYF
TRBV29-1 CSVEDRGGGSYNEQFF
TRBV6-5 CASSANLGTNTEAFF
TRBV5-1 CASWASSSYNEQFF
TRBV7-9 CASSSRDRVYTEAFF
TRBV27 CASSLGTGAYGYTF